This T cell receptor (beta chain) emerged from a study of CD8+ T cells in alopecia areata. This clone was found a few times. Sequencing templates came from extracted RNA that was reverse transcribed into cDNA. Profiling relied on immunoSEQ multiplex PCR, and the TCRdb table lists in-frame clones only, not all of them. The sample has about 150,000 clones, roughly 62% seen once. Germline CDR1 reads SQVTM; CDR2 reads ANQGSEA. With 6 bases removed from V and 7 bases from J, the gap between germline ends came to 12 bases. The CDR3 sequence is 11 residues long. The chain combines TRBV29-1 with TRBJ1-2, with D possibly TRBD1 on 6 matching bases. This TCR was sampled from a human donor with alopecia areata. The specimen comprised CD4+ T cells sorted from blood, sampled at week 0. The CDR3 DNA sequence: TGCAGCGTAACAGGGATCGGTGGCTACACCTTC. It codes for CSVTGIGGYTF.